This is a list of T cell receptor beta chains from one sample in a study of cytomegalovirus exposure and HLA in healthy donors. Sequencing was performed with immunoSEQ multiplex PCR; in TCRdb, only in-frame clones are kept and a portion is missing. The sample holds 100,000 to 150,000 clones; about 78% are singletons and the top ten take more than 1%. Sequencing was performed on PBMCs. These receptors were collected from a female donor in good health and CMV-seronegative. Both conserved end residues are part of each CDR3. A D gene is named only where the DNA matches it firmly. Clone size is shown for a subset of rows, as once, few, many or a class of expanded clone.

V gene	J gene	D gene	clone size	CDR3 DNA	CDR3 protein
TRBV6-1	TRBJ2-5	TRBD1	.	TGTGCCAGCAAGGTGGACAGGGGCAGAGAGACCCAGTACTTC	CASKVDRGRETQYF
TRBV12-5	TRBJ1-1	.	.	TGTGCTAGTGGTTTGGCAGGGTCAGACACTGAAGCTTTCTTT	CASGLAGSDTEAFF
TRBV10-2	TRBJ1-2	TRBD1	.	TGCGCCAGCAGTGCGGGGACAGGGGCTTCCTATGGCTACACCTTC	CASSAGTGASYGYTF
TRBV27	TRBJ1-5	.	.	TGTGCCAGCAGTCCTACAGGCCAGCCCCAGCATTTT	CASSPTGQPQHF
TRBV19	TRBJ1-2	.	.	TGTGCCAGTAGTATAACCGTGACAGATTACTATGGCTACACCTTC	CASSITVTDYYGYTF
TRBV12-5	TRBJ2-3	TRBD1	once	TGTGCTAGTGGGTCCGGGACAGGCGCAGATACGCAGTATTTT	CASGSGTGADTQYF
TRBV2	TRBJ2-5	TRBD2	.	TGTGCCAGCGGGGTAGCGGGGGGATGGGAGACCCAGTACTTC	CASGVAGGWETQYF
TRBV4-2	TRBJ2-3	.	.	TGTGCCAGCAGCCACTGGGGCGGCACAGATACGCAGTATTTT	CASSHWGGTDTQYF
TRBV6-6	TRBJ1-1	.	.	TGTGCCAGCAGTCCGTTTAGGAACACTGAAGCTTTCTTT	CASSPFRNTEAFF
TRBV19	TRBJ1-2	TRBD1	.	TGTGCCAGTAGCGAGGGACAGCCCTATGGCTACACCTTC	CASSEGQPYGYTF
TRBV4-1	TRBJ2-7	.	.	TGCGCCAGCAGCCAAGGCTCAGCCTACGAGCAGTACTTC	CASSQGSAYEQYF
TRBV6-1	TRBJ2-1	.	once	TGTGCCAGCGGCAAAATGGAGCGAGCGTACAATGAGCAGTTCTTC	CASGKMERAYNEQFF
TRBV30	TRBJ1-2	TRBD1	.	TGTGCCTGGAGTGTGGGCGACAGGGCTTATGGCTACACCTTC	CAWSVGDRAYGYTF
TRBV11-2	TRBJ1-4	.	.	TGTGCCAGCAGCTTCCTGAGGAACGAAAAACTGTTTTTT	CASSFLRNEKLFF
TRBV6-6	TRBJ2-5	.	.	TGTGCCAGCAGTTACCCGGGGTTGTTTGAGACCCAGTACTTC	CASSYPGLFETQYF
TRBV6-6	TRBJ1-2	.	.	TGTGCCAGCAGTCCGGCGGGGGCCTCCTTCTATGGCTACACCTTC	CASSPAGASFYGYTF
TRBV2	TRBJ2-7	.	.	TGTGCCAGCAGGGGGGCCGGTTACTCCTACGAGCAGTACTTC	CASRGAGYSYEQYF
TRBV7-9	TRBJ2-1	TRBD2	.	TGTGCCAGCAGGGAAGCGGGAGGAGCCTACAATGAGCAGTTCTTC	CASREAGGAYNEQFF
TRBV30	TRBJ1-5	.	.	TGTGCCTGGAGTGTGGGTCAGGGTAATCAGCCCCAGCATTTT	CAWSVGQGNQPQHF
TRBV28	TRBJ2-5	TRBD1	.	TGTGCCAGCAGTTTCGACAGGGGGGTACAAGAGACCCAGTACTTC	CASSFDRGVQETQYF
TRBV5-1	TRBJ1-6	.	.	TGCGCCAGCAGGAGCAGGGCCGATAATTCACCCCTCCACTTT	CASRSRADNSPLHF
TRBV19	TRBJ2-5	.	.	TGTGCCACCCGGGATGTCATAGAGACCCAGTACTTC	CATRDVIETQYF
TRBV9	TRBJ2-7	.	.	TGTGCCAGCAGCCTTGAGGGACATAACTACGAGCAGTACTTC	CASSLEGHNYEQYF
TRBV18	TRBJ1-6	.	.	TGTGCCAGCTCGCTAACAGAGAATAATTCACCCCTCCACTTT	CASSLTENNSPLHF
TRBV5-4	TRBJ2-7	.	.	TGTGCCAGCAGCTTGGTTGCCGCAACAGGATCCGAGCAGTACTTC	CASSLVAATGSEQYF
TRBV10-3	TRBJ2-3	TRBD2	.	TGTGCCATCAGACTAGCGGAGCGAGATACGCAGTATTTT	CAIRLAERDTQYF
TRBV11-3	TRBJ2-7	.	large	TGTGCCAGCAGCCCTACTTGCGAGCAGTACTTC	CASSPTCEQYF
TRBV4-1	TRBJ2-2	.	.	TGCGCCAGCAGCCTGGGCATCCAGGCCGGGGAGCTGTTTTTT	CASSLGIQAGELFF
TRBV7-6	TRBJ2-1	TRBD2	.	TGTGCCAGCAGTCGAAGCGGACTAGCCGATGAGCAGTTCTTC	CASSRSGLADEQFF